Sequencing of this T cell receptor beta chain was carried out in a study of CD4 and CD8 cells across lung adenocarcinoma regions. Using its own MiXCR run on the PCR reads, TCRdb lists one record per CDR3 protein. The sample includes tens of thousands of distinct CDR3 sequences, roughly half of them seen just once. Localized lung adenocarcinoma, a non-small cell lung cancer, affected the donors. The CDR3 covers 15 residues. CDR1 is MNHNS, CDR2 SASEGT, per germline. V was trimmed by 7 bases and J by 13 bases, leaving 26 bases between them. This clonotype came up once. This chain links TRBV6-1 with TRBJ2-4, with D unclear. Sequenced: CD8+ T cells from the center of a lung tumor. The receptor's source is a female donor with lung adenocarcinoma. The CD4 and CD8 labels of this study may be unreliable. The chain's CDR3 is CASTPVVCGQDMQYF. The CDR3 DNA sequence: TGTGCCAGCACACCGGTAGTGTGCGGTCAAGATATGCAGTACTTC.